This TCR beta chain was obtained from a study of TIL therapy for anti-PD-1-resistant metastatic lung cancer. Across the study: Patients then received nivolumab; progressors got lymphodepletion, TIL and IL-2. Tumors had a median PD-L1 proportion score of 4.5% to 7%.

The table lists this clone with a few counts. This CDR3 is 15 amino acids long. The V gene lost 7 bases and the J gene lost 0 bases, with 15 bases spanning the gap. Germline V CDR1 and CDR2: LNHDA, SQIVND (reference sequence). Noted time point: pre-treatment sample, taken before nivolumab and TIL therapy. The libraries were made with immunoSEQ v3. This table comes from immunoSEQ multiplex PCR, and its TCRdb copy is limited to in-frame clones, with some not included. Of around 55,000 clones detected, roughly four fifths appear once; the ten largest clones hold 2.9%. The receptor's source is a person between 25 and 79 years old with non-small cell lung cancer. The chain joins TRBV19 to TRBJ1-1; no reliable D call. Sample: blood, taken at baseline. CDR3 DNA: TGTGCCAGTACCCCGGACTCCGCCTTGAACACTGAAGCTTTCTTT. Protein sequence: CASTPDSALNTEAFF. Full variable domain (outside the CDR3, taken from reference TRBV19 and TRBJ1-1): DGGITQSPKYLFRKEGQNVTLSCEQNLNHDAMYWYRQDPGQGLRLIYYSQIVNDFQKGDIAEGYSVSREKKESFPLTVTSAQKNPTAFYLCASTPDSALNTEAFFGQGTRLTVV.